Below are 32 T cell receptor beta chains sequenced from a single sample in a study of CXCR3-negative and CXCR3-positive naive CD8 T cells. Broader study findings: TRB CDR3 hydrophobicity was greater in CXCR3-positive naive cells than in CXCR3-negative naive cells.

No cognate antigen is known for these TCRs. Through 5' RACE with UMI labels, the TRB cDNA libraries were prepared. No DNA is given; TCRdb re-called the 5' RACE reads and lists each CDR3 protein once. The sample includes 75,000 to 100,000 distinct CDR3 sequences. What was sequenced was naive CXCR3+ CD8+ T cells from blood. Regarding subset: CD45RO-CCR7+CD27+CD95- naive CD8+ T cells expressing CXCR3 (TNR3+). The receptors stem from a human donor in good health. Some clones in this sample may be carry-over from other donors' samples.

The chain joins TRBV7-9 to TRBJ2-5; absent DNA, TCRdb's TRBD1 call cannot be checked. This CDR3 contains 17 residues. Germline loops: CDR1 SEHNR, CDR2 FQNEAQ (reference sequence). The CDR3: CASSDGTERLEQETQYF. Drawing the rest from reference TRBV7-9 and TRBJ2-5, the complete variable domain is DTGVSQNPRHKITKRGQNVTFRCDPISEHNRLYWYRQTLGQGPEFLTYFQNEAQLEKSRLLSDRFSAERPKGSFSTLEIQRTEQGDSAMYLCASSDGTERLEQETQYFGPGTRLLVL.

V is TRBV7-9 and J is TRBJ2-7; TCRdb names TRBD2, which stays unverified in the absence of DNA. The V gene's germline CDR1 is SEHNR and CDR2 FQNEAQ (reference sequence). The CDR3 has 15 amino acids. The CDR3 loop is CASSLGSGGLDEQYF. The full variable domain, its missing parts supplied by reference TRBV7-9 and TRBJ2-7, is DTGVSQNPRHKITKRGQNVTFRCDPISEHNRLYWYRQTLGQGPEFLTYFQNEAQLEKSRLLSDRFSAERPKGSFSTLEIQRTEQGDSAMYLCASSLGSGGLDEQYFGPGTRLTVT.

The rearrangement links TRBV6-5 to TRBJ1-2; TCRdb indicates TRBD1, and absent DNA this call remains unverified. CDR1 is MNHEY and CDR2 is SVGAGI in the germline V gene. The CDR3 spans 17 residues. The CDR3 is CASSYALRTGGGDGYTF.

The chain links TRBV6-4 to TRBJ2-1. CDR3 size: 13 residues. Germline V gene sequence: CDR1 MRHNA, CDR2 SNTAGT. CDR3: CASSDDTYNEQFF.

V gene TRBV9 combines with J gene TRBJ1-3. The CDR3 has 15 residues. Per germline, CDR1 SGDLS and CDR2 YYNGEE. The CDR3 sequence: CASSVEGSSGNTIYF.

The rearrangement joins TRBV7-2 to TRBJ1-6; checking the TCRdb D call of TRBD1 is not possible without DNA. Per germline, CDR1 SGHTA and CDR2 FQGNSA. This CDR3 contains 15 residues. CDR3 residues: CASSLGPGAGSPLHF.

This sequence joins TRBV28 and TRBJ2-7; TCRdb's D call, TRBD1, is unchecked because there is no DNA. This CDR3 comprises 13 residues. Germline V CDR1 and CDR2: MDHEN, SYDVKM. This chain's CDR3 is CASSPESSYEQYF.

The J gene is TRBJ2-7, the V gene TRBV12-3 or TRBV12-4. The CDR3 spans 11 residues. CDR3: CASSYEEEQYF.

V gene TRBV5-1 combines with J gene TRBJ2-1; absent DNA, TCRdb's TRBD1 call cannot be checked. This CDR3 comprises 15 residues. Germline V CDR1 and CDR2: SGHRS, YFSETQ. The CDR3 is CASSPGQGAHDEQFF.

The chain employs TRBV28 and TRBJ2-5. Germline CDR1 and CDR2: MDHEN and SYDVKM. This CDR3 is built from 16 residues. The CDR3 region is CASSLRQYSVEETQYF.

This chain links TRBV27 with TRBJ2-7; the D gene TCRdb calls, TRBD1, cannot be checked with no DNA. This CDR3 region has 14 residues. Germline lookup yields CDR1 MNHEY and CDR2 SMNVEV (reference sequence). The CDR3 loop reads CASSPGQDTYEQYF.

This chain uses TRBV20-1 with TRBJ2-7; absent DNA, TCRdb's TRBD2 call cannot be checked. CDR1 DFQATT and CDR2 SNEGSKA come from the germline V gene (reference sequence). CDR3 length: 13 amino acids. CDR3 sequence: CSARTSLSYEQYF.

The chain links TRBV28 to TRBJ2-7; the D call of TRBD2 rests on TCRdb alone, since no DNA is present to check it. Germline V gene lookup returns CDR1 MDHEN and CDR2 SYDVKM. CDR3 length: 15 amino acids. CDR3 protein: CASSTGIYMSYEQYF.

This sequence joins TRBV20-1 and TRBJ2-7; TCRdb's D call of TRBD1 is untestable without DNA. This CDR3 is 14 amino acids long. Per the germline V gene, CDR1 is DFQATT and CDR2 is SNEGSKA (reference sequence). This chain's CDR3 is CSASDRRHSYEQYF.

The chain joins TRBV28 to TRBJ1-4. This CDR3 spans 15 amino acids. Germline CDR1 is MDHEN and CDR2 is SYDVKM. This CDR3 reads CASSLLSVPNEKLFF. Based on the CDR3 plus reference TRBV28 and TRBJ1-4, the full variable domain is DVKVTQSSRYLVKRTGEKVFLECVQDMDHENMFWYRQDPGLGLRLIYFSYDVKMKEKGDIPEGYSVSREKKERFSLILESASTNQTSMYLCASSLLSVPNEKLFFGSGTQLSVL.

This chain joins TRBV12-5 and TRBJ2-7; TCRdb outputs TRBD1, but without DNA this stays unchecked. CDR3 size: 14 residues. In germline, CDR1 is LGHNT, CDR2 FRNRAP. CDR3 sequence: CASGGTKPYYEQYF.

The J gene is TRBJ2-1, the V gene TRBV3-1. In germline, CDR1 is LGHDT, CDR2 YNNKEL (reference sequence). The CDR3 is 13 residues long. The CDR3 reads CASSPTNHGFWFF.

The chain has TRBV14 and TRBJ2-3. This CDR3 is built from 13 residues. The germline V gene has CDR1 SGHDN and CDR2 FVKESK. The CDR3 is CASSHAGADTQYF.

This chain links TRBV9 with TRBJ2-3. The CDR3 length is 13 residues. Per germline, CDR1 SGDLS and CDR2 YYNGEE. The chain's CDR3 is CASSVDGTDTQYF.

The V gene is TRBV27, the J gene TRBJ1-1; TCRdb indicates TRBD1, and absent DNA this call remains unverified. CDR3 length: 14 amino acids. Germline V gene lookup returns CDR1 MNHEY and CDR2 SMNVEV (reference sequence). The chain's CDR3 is CASTLHGGDTEAFF.

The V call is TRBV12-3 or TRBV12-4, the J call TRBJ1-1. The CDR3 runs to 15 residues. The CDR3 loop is CASSLLQVLNTEAFF.

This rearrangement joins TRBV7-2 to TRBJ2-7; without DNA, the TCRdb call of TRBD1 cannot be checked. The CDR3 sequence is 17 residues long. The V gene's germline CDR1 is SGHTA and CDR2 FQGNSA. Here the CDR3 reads CASSFYWIRGNSYEQYF.

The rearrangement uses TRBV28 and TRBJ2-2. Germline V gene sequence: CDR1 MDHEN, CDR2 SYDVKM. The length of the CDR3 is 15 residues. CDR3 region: CASSLFTWSTGELFF.

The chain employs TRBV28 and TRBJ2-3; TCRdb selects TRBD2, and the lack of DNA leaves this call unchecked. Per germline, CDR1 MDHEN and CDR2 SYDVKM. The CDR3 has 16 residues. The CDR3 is CASSLWGSGLTDTQYF.

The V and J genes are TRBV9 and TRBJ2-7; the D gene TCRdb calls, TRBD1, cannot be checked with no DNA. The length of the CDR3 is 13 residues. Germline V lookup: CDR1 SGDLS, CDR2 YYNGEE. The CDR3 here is CASSVEGLGEQYF. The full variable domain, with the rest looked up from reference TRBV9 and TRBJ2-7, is DSGVTQTPKHLITATGQRVTLRCSPRSGDLSVYWYQQSLDQGLQFLIQYYNGEERAKGNILERFSAQQFPDLHSELNLSSLELGDSALYFCASSVEGLGEQYFGPGTRLTVT.

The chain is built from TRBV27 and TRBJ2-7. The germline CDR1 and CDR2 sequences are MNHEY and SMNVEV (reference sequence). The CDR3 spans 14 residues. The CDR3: CASSFREWDYEQYF.

CDR3 in amino acids: CAISEATGYTF. This chain joins TRBV10-3 and TRBJ1-2. CDR3 size: 11 residues. Germline CDR1 reads ENHRY; CDR2 reads SYGVKD.

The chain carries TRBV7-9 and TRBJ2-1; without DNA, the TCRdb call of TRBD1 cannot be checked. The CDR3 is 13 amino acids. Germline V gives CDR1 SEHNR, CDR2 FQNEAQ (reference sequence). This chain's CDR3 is CASLRGSQGEQFF.

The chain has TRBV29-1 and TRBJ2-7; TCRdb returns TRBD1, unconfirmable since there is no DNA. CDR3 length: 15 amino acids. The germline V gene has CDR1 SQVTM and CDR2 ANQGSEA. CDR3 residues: CSVYFRDRVTYEQYF.

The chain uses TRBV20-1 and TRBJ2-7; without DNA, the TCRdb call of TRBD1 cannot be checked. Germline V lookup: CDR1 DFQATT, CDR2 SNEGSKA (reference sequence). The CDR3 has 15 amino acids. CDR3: CSARGGAVDSYEQYF.

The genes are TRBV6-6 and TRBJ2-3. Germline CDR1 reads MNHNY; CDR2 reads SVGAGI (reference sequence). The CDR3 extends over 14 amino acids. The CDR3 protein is CASSYAESTDTQYF.

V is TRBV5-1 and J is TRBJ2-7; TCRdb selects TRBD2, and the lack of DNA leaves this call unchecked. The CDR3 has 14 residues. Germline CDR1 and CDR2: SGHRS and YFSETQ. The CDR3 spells CASSLEAGAREQYF.